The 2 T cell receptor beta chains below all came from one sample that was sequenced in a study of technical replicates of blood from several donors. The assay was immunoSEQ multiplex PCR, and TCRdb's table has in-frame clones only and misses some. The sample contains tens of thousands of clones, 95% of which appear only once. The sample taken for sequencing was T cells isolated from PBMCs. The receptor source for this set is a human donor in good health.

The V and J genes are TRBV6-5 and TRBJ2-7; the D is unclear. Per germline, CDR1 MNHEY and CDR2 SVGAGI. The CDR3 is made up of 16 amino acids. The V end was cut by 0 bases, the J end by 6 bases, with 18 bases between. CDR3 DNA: TGTGCCAGCAGTTACTCGGTTTTGGCGGAGCGTCGCGAGCAGTACTTC. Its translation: CASSYSVLAERREQYF.

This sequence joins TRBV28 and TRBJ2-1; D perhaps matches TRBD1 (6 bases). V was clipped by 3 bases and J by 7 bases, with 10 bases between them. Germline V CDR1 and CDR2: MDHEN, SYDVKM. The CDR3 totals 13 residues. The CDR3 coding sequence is TGTGCCAGCAGTTTGATCACAGGGAATGAGCAGTTCTTC. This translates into CASSLITGNEQFF.